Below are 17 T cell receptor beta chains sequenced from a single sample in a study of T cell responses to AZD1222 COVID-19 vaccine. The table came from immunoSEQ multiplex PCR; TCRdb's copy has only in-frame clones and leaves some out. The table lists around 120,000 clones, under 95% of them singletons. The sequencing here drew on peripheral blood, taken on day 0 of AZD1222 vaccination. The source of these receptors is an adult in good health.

The CDR3 sequence: CASSDTGNPFAQHF. CDR3 nucleotides: TGTGCCAGTAGTGATACAGGGAATCCCTTTGCCCAGCATTTT. The chain has TRBV19 and TRBJ1-5, with D possibly being TRBD1 (6 bases). CDR3 length: 14 residues. Trimming pared 5 bases from V and 11 bases from J, leaving 19 bases between. CDR1 and CDR2 (germline): LNHDA, SQIVND (reference sequence).

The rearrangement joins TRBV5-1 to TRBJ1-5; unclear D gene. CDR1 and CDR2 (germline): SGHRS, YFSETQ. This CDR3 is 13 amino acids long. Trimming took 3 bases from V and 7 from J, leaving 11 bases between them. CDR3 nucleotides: TGCGCCAGCAGCTCCCAACCTTACCAGCCCCAGCATTTT. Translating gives CASSSQPYQPQHF.

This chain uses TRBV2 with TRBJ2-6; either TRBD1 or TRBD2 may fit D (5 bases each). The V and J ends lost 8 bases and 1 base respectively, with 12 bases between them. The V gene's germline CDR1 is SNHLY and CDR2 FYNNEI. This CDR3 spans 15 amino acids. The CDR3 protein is CASVGRESGANVLTF. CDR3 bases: TGTGCCAGCGTCGGCAGGGAGTCTGGGGCCAACGTCCTGACTTTC.

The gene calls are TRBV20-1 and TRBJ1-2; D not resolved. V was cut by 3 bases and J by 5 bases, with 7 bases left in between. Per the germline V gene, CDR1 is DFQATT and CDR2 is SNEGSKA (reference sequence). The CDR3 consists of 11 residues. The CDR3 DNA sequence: TGCAGTGCTAGCCACCCATATGGCTACACCTTC. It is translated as CSASHPYGYTF.

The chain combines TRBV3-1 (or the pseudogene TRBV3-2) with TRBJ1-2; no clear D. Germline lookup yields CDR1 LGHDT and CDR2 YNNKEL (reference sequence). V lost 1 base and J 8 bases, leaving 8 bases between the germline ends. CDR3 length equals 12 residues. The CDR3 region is CASSQGGRGYTF. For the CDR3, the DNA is TGTGCCAGCAGCCAAGGGGGTCGAGGCTACACCTTC.

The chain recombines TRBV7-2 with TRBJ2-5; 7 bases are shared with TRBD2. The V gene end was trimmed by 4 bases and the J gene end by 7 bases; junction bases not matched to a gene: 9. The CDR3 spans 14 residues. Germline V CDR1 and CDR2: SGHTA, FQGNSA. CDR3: CASSSGLNVGTQYF. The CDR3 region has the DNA TGTGCCAGCAGCTCGGGACTAAACGTGGGGACCCAGTACTTC.

This CDR3 reads CASSKGEGGGNTIYF. The CDR3 coding sequence is TGTGCCAGCAGCAAAGGTGAGGGGGGTGGAAACACCATATATTTT. J is TRBJ1-3 and V is TRBV21-1. TRBV21-1 is described as a pseudogene. The CDR3 totals 15 residues.

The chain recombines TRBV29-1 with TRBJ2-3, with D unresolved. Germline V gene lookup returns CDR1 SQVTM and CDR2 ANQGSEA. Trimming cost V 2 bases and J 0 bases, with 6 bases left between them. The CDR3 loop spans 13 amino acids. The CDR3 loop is CSVEPTSTDTQYF. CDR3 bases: TGCAGCGTTGAACCAACTAGCACAGATACGCAGTATTTT.

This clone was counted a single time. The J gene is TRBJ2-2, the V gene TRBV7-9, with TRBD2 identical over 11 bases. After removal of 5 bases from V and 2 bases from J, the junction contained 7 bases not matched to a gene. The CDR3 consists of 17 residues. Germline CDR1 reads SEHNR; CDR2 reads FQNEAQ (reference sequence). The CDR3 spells CASSRTSGGGNTGELFF. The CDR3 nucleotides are TGTGCCAGCAGCCGCACTAGCGGGGGAGGAAACACCGGGGAGCTGTTTTTT.

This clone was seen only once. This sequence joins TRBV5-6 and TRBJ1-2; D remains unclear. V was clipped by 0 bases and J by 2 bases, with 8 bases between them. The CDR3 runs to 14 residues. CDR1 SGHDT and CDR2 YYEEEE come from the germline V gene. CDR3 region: CASSLGHPNYGYTF. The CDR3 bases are TGTGCCAGCAGCTTGGGGCACCCGAACTATGGCTACACCTTC.

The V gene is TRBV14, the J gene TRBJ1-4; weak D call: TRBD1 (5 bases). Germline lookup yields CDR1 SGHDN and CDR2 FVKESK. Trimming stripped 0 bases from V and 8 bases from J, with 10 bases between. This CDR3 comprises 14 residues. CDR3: CASSQDIGAEKLFF. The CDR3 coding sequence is TGTGCCAGCAGCCAAGATATCGGGGCAGAAAAACTGTTTTTT.

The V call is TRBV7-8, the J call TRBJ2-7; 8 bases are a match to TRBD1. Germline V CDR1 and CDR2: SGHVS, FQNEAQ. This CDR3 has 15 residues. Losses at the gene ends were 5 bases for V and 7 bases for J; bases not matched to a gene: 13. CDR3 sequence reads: CASSGQGAGAGEQYF. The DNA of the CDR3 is TGTGCCAGCAGCGGGCAGGGGGCCGGCGCGGGGGAGCAGTACTTC.

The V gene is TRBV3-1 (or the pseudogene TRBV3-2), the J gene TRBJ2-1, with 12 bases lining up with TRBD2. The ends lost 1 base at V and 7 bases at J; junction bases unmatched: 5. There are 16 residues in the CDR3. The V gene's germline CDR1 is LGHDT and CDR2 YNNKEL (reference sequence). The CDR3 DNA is TGTGCCAGCAGCCAAGCTAGCGGGGGGGCCGGGAATGAGCAGTTCTTC. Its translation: CASSQASGGAGNEQFF.

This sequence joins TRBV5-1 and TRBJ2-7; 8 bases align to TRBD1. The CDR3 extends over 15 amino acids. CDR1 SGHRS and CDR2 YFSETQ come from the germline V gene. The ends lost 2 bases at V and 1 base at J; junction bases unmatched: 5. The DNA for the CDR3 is TGCGCCAGCAGCTTTTCGACAGGGGAGTCCTACGAGCAGTACTTC. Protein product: CASSFSTGESYEQYF.

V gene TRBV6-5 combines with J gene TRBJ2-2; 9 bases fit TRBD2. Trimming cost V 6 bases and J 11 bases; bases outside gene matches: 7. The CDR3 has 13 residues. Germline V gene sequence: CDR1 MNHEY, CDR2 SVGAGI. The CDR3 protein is CASRPGGLAELFF. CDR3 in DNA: TGTGCCAGCAGGCCCGGGGGACTAGCAGAGCTGTTTTTT.

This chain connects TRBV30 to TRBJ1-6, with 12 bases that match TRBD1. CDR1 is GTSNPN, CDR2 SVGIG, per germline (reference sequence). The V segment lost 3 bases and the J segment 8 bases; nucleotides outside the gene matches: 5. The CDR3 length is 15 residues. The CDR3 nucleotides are TGTGCCTGGAGCCGGGACAGGGGGCGGGATTCACCCCTCCACTTT. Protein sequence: CAWSRDRGRDSPLHF.

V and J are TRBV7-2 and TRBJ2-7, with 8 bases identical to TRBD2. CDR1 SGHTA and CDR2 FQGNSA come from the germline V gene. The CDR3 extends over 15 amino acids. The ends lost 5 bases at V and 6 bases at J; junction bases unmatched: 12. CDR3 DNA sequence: TGTGCCAGCAGCGGCCTCTCGGGGGGGCTTTCCGAGCAGTACTTC. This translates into CASSGLSGGLSEQYF.